This T cell receptor (beta chain) was obtained from a study of PD-1 blockade in classical Hodgkin lymphoma. General study results and limits: Patients starting nivolumab under 1 year after ASCT were excluded. By C4D1 there was a significant rise in CD4+ TCR diversity but not in CD8+ TCR diversity. Diminished baseline TCR diversity has been reported in newly diagnosed patients relative to healthy donors. Complete responders started with a diversity level that resembled newly diagnosed patients at baseline.

As regards this clone: The antigen is unknown.

CDR1 is KGHSH, CDR2 LQKENI, per germline. J lost 4 bases, V lost 0 bases, and 15 bases had no gene match. The CDR3 loop spans 19 amino acids. Time point described: cycle 4 day 1 (C4D1), after more than five weeks of nivolumab. The patients all showed relapse after autologous stem cell transplantation, while their brentuximab vedotin exposure varied. Sequencing was performed with immunoSEQ multiplex PCR; in TCRdb, only in-frame clones are kept and a portion is missing. Of around 60,000 clones detected, around 94% appear once; the ten largest clones hold approximately 8%. Sequences were derived from peripheral blood mononuclear cells (PBMCs), sampled before the fourth cycle of nivolumab. The chain links TRBV18 to TRBJ2-1; 7 bases map to TRBD2. The clonotype comes from a human donor with classical Hodgkin lymphoma. In DNA form, the CDR3 reads TGTGCCAGCTCACCACCTTTGAAGTTAGCGGGCCGTCGGTACAATGAGCAGTTCTTC. Its protein is CASSPPLKLAGRRYNEQFF.